These 18 T cell receptor beta chains were all obtained from the same sample, sequenced in a study of T cell responses to AZD1222 COVID-19 vaccine. Clones were read by immunoSEQ multiplex PCR, and TCRdb kept only the in-frame ones, dropping some. This sample has 180,000 or so clones, with around 92% found just once. The sequencing used peripheral blood, collected 28 days after the second AZD1222 dose. The receptors derive from an adult who received the AZD1222 COVID-19 vaccine.

The rearrangement links TRBV21-1 to TRBJ1-3; the DNA was not used to check the table's D call, TRBD1. TRBV21-1 is a documented pseudogene. The CDR3 contains 16 residues. The CDR3 sequence: CASSKRGTGSGNTIYF. CDR3 in DNA: TGTGCCAGCAGCAAACGGGGGACAGGGTCGGGAAACACCATATATTTT.

The chain links TRBV19 to TRBJ1-5, with 7 nucleotides matching TRBD1. Germline CDR1 reads LNHDA; CDR2 reads SQIVND (reference sequence). The CDR3 runs 13 residues. The V gene end was trimmed by 4 bases and the J gene end by 7 bases; junction bases not matched to a gene: 4. This CDR3 reads CASSRGTEQPQHF. The CDR3, as DNA: TGTGCCAGTAGTAGAGGGACAGAACAGCCCCAGCATTTT.

The genes are TRBV6-5 and TRBJ2-7; D remains unclear. The CDR3 sequence is 13 residues long. Per the germline V gene, CDR1 is MNHEY and CDR2 is SVGAGI. V lost 6 bases and J 1 base, leaving 10 bases between the germline ends. For the CDR3, the DNA is TGTGCCAGCAGCCCGGGCCGTTCCTACGAGCAGTACTTC. This sequence encodes CASSPGRSYEQYF.

The chain uses TRBV27 and TRBJ1-5, with D hard to call. Germline CDR1 reads MNHEY; CDR2 reads SMNVEV (reference sequence). The CDR3 is 16 amino acids. V was shortened by 4 bases and J by 0 bases, with 13 bases between the two germline ends. The DNA of the CDR3 is TGTGCCAGCAGTTCCGCCGGAACTTTTAGCAATCAGCCCCAGCATTTT. Protein: CASSSAGTFSNQPQHF.

The chain has TRBV5-4 and TRBJ1-1, with 10 nucleotides matching TRBD1. The CDR3 runs to 14 residues. Losses at the gene ends were 4 bases for V and 5 bases for J; bases not matched to a gene: 5. From germline, CDR1 is SGHNT and CDR2 YYREEE (reference sequence). The CDR3 loop reads CASSPGTGVTEAFF. The DNA of the CDR3 is TGTGCCAGCAGCCCTGGGACAGGGGTGACTGAAGCTTTCTTT.

This clone was seen a single time. The gene calls are TRBV19 and TRBJ1-4; no clear D gene. The germline V and J ends were trimmed by 7 bases and 4 bases, with 7 bases remaining between them. CDR1 is LNHDA, CDR2 SQIVND, per germline (reference sequence). The CDR3 has 12 amino acids. The CDR3 sequence is CASNRINEKLFF. The CDR3 nucleotides read TGTGCCAGTAACCGGATTAATGAAAAACTGTTTTTT.

The gene calls are TRBV7-3 and TRBJ2-1; no clear D gene. The ends were cut back, 2 bases at V and 5 bases at J, with 7 bases in the middle. Germline V gene sequence: CDR1 SGHTA, CDR2 FQGTGA. There are 13 residues in the CDR3. CDR3 region: CASSLLPDNEQFF. The CDR3 DNA follows: TGTGCCAGCAGCTTACTACCCGACAATGAGCAGTTCTTC. The complete variable domain, with remaining parts taken from reference TRBV7-3 and TRBJ2-1, reads GAGVSQTPSNKVTEKGKYVELRCDPISGHTALYWYRQSLGQGPEFLIYFQGTGAADDSGLPNDRFFAVRPEGSVSTLKIQRTERGDSAVYLCASSLLPDNEQFFGPGTRLTVL.

The J gene is TRBJ1-5, the V gene TRBV2; D possibly corresponds to TRBD1 (6 bases). Germline CDR1 is SNHLY and CDR2 is FYNNEI. The CDR3 extends over 14 amino acids. V was shortened by 7 bases and J by 5 bases, with 15 bases between the two germline ends. CDR3 sequence reads: CASKGGTGYQPQHF. CDR3 coding DNA: TGTGCCAGCAAGGGGGGAACAGGGTATCAGCCCCAGCATTTT. Complete variable domain (other parts from reference TRBV2 and TRBJ1-5): EPEVTQTPSHQVTQMGQEVILRCVPISNHLYFYWYRQILGQKVEFLVSFYNNEISEKSEIFDDQFSVERPDGSNFTLKIRSTKLEDSAMYFCASKGGTGYQPQHFGDGTRLSIL.

The rearrangement joins TRBV6-6 to TRBJ2-7, with TRBD2 identical over 11 bases. V shed 10 bases, J shed 13 bases, and the junction held 15 bases outside the gene matches. The CDR3 covers 13 residues. Germline V CDR1 and CDR2: MNHNY, SVGAGI (reference sequence). The CDR3 DNA sequence: TGTGCCACCCACGGGACTAGCGGACCTGGGGAATACTTC. It yields the protein CATHGTSGPGEYF.

The chain carries TRBV11-1 and TRBJ2-3; the D is unclear. Looked up from germline, CDR1 is SGHAT and CDR2 is FQDESV (reference sequence). Trimming removed 5 bases from V and 1 base from J, with 13 bases in between. The CDR3 has 15 residues. CDR3 sequence reads: CASSHPEFGTDTQYF. In DNA form, the CDR3 reads TGTGCCAGCAGCCATCCCGAATTCGGCACAGATACGCAGTATTTT.

The CDR3 is CASSRGRLDNTEAFF. For the CDR3, the DNA is TGTGCCAGCAGTAGGGGGCGCTTGGACAACACTGAAGCTTTCTTT. This chain connects TRBV2 to TRBJ1-1; 7 positions match TRBD1. This CDR3 is 15 amino acids long. V lost 5 bases, J lost 2 bases, and 8 bases stayed unmatched. The germline CDR1 and CDR2 sequences are SNHLY and FYNNEI.

The V call is TRBV19, the J call TRBJ1-2; 8 bases map to TRBD1. The CDR3 is 14 amino acids. Per the germline V gene, CDR1 is LNHDA and CDR2 is SQIVND (reference sequence). With V trimmed by 6 bases and J by 2 bases, 5 bases remained unmatched. CDR3 amino acids: CASRPGTGNYGYTF. CDR3 bases: TGTGCCAGTAGGCCCGGGACAGGCAACTATGGCTACACCTTC.

The chain links TRBV28 to TRBJ1-6, with 11 bases identical to TRBD1. Germline trimming cut 5 bases from V and 7 bases from J; bases unmatched to any gene: 4. The CDR3 runs to 15 residues. The germline V gene has CDR1 MDHEN and CDR2 SYDVKM. CDR3 amino acids: CASSRGTGGNSPLHF. The DNA of the CDR3 is TGTGCCAGCAGTAGGGGGACAGGGGGAAATTCACCCCTCCACTTT.

This rearrangement joins TRBV27 to TRBJ1-6; possible D gene TRBD1, 6 bases. Germline V CDR1 and CDR2: MNHEY, SMNVEV (reference sequence). This CDR3 has 12 amino acids. The V end lost 5 bases, the J end lost 12 bases, and 11 bases lay between the germline ends. CDR3 DNA sequence: TGTGCCAGCAGTACAACAGGGTTACCCCTCCACTTT. Translation gives CASSTTGLPLHF.

The CDR3 loop is CASSKTGTGVDGYTF. The CDR3 DNA reads as TGTGCCAGCAGCAAGACCGGGACAGGGGTTGATGGCTACACCTTC. The V call is TRBV6-6, the J call TRBJ1-2; TRBD1 matches 10 bases. The V gene end was trimmed by 6 bases and the J gene end by 6 bases; junction bases not matched to a gene: 10. The CDR3 consists of 15 residues. Germline V CDR1 and CDR2: MNHNY, SVGAGI (reference sequence).

The V call is TRBV10-3, the J call TRBJ1-3; 7 positions match TRBD1. Trimming cost V 6 bases and J 7 bases; bases outside gene matches: 6. Germline V gene data show CDR1 as ENHRY and CDR2 as SYGVKD. The CDR3 loop spans 13 amino acids. The CDR3 sequence: CAISGTDPNTIYF. The CDR3 DNA reads as TGTGCCATCAGCGGGACAGACCCCAACACCATATATTTT.

J is TRBJ2-2 and V is TRBV9; 9 positions agree with TRBD2. The CDR3 is 17 amino acids. The V gene's germline CDR1 is SGDLS and CDR2 YYNGEE. Trimming removed 4 bases from V and 6 bases from J; junction bases left unmatched: 13. The CDR3 sequence: CASSLRGPGLAPGELFF. The CDR3 nucleotides read TGTGCCAGCAGCTTGAGGGGACCGGGACTAGCCCCCGGGGAGCTGTTTTTT.

The chain employs TRBV11-3 and TRBJ2-1; 7 nucleotides match TRBD2. This CDR3 comprises 15 residues. With V trimmed by 1 base and J by 2 bases, 2 bases remained unmatched. Germline lookup yields CDR1 SGHNT and CDR2 YENEEA. For the CDR3, the DNA is TGTGCCAGCAGCTTAGTCGGGACTACCTACAATGAGCAGTTCTTC. It encodes CASSLVGTTYNEQFF.